Below are 17 T cell receptor beta chains sequenced from a single sample in a study of T cells in tumors after PD-1 blockade. Assay: immunoSEQ multiplex PCR; the TCRdb copy retains only in-frame clones and omits some. This sample has around 50,000 clones; 79% occur once, and the top ten carry roughly a sixth. This specimen was PBMCs, taken before anti-PD-1 treatment. These receptors came from a human donor with basal cell carcinoma.

The table lists this clone with a few counts. This chain connects TRBV3-1 (or the pseudogene TRBV3-2) to TRBJ1-2; D is unclear. Germline V gene sequence: CDR1 LGHDT, CDR2 YNNKEL (reference sequence). The CDR3 extends over 15 amino acids. The V and J ends lost 1 base and 1 base respectively, with 10 bases between them. CDR3 sequence (DNA): TGTGCCAGCAGCCAAGTCTACAGCCTTAACTATGGCTACACCTTC. As protein: CASSQVYSLNYGYTF.

V is TRBV10-1 and J is TRBJ2-2; TRBD2 is a possible D gene (6 bases). Trimming removed 3 bases from V and 2 bases from J, with 10 bases in between. There are 15 residues in the CDR3. Germline CDR1 is WNHNN and CDR2 is SYGVQD (reference sequence). The chain's CDR3 is CASSEAGGNTGELFF. Here the CDR3 DNA reads TGCGCCAGCAGTGAAGCCGGGGGAAACACCGGGGAGCTGTTTTTT.

The chain uses TRBV27 and TRBJ2-1; D perhaps matches TRBD2 (5 bases). Trimming stripped 4 bases from V and 4 bases from J, with 11 bases between. Germline CDR1 MNHEY, CDR2 SMNVEV (reference sequence). CDR3 size: 14 residues. CDR3 amino acids: CASSWIRGYNEQFF. As DNA, the CDR3 is TGTGCCAGCAGTTGGATTAGAGGGTACAATGAGCAGTTCTTC.

This sequence joins TRBV30 and TRBJ2-3, with TRBD2 identical over 10 bases. Germline V CDR1 and CDR2: GTSNPN, SVGIG (reference sequence). Losses at the gene ends were 0 bases for V and 6 bases for J; bases not matched to a gene: 3. The CDR3 is 14 residues long. CDR3 nucleotides: TGTGCCTGGAGTGTAGCGGGGGGGGCGGATACGCAGTATTTT. It specifies CAWSVAGGADTQYF.

The chain joins TRBV2 to TRBJ1-5; 9 nucleotides agree with TRBD1. J lost 6 bases, V lost 6 bases, and 12 bases had no gene match. Germline V gene lookup returns CDR1 SNHLY and CDR2 FYNNEI. This CDR3 is built from 16 residues. The chain's CDR3 is CASSARGTGMFQPQHF. DNA for the CDR3: TGTGCCAGCAGCGCCAGAGGGACAGGGATGTTTCAGCCCCAGCATTTT.

This clone is medium-sized by share. The rearrangement links TRBV2 to TRBJ2-1; tentative D call: TRBD1 (6 bases). With 3 bases removed from V and 5 bases from J, the gap between germline ends came to 11 bases. Germline V CDR1 and CDR2: SNHLY, FYNNEI. This CDR3 has 14 amino acids. CDR3 loop: CASSESTGNNEQFF. In nucleotides, the CDR3 is TGTGCCAGCAGTGAGAGCACAGGGAACAATGAGCAGTTCTTC. The full variable domain, in which reference TRBV2 and TRBJ2-1 provide the parts outside the CDR3, is EPEVTQTPSHQVTQMGQEVILRCVPISNHLYFYWYRQILGQKVEFLVSFYNNEISEKSEIFDDQFSVERPDGSNFTLKIRSTKLEDSAMYFCASSESTGNNEQFFGPGTRLTVL.

The gene calls are TRBV9 and TRBJ1-2, with 11 bases fitting TRBD1. The germline V gene encodes CDR1 SGDLS and CDR2 YYNGEE. CDR3 length: 15 residues. V dropped 3 bases and J dropped 7; count of bases not matched to a gene: 8. This CDR3 is CASSGYGQGAFGYTF. As DNA, the CDR3 is TGTGCCAGCAGCGGATACGGACAGGGGGCGTTTGGCTACACCTTC.

The genes are TRBV5-4 and TRBJ2-5, with TRBD1 matching 12 bases. Unmatched junction bases numbered 6, after V lost 4 bases and J lost 5 bases. Germline CDR1 SGHNT, CDR2 YYREEE (reference sequence). The length of the CDR3 is 15 residues. The CDR3 DNA reads TGTGCCAGCAGCAACCGGGACAGGGGGCTGGAGACCCAGTACTTC. Residues: CASSNRDRGLETQYF.

V usage is TRBV3-1 (or the pseudogene TRBV3-2) and J usage is TRBJ1-2; D perhaps matches TRBD1 (6 bases). Germline V gene data show CDR1 as LGHDT and CDR2 as YNNKEL (reference sequence). V dropped 5 bases and J dropped 8 bases, with 18 bases sitting between them. There are 14 residues in the CDR3. The CDR3 sequence is CASSSRTARGGYTF. In DNA form, the CDR3 reads TGTGCCAGCAGCTCCCGGACAGCAAGAGGGGGCTACACCTTC.

The chain carries TRBV9 and TRBJ1-1; a weak D match, TRBD1 (6 bases). This CDR3 has 14 amino acids. Germline V gene data show CDR1 as SGDLS and CDR2 as YYNGEE. The germline V and J ends were trimmed by 0 bases and 2 bases, with 8 bases remaining between them. This CDR3 is CASSVEGGNTEAFF. The DNA of the CDR3 is TGTGCCAGCAGCGTAGAGGGGGGAAACACTGAAGCTTTCTTT.

The chain uses TRBV4-1 and TRBJ1-2; no firm D call. The CDR3 consists of 16 residues. Trimming took off 0 bases at V and 0 bases at J, with 11 bases between the two ends. Germline V lookup: CDR1 MGHRA, CDR2 YSYEKL. CDR3 protein: CASSQDSLITNYGYTF. The DNA of the CDR3 is TGCGCCAGCAGCCAAGACAGCCTAATAACTAACTATGGCTACACCTTC.

This chain links TRBV28 with TRBJ1-5; 9 nucleotides agree with TRBD1. V was clipped by 6 bases and J by 6 bases; unmatched bases: 12. Germline CDR1 MDHEN, CDR2 SYDVKM. The CDR3 is 16 amino acids. CDR3 loop: CASRHPTGGTGQPQHF. CDR3 bases: TGTGCCAGCAGACACCCCACAGGGGGCACGGGTCAGCCCCAGCATTTT.

J is TRBJ1-2 and V is TRBV6-5; no clear D. The CDR3 is 15 residues long. Trimming took 6 bases from V and 3 from J, leaving 17 bases between them. The V gene's germline CDR1 is MNHEY and CDR2 SVGAGI. This CDR3 is CASRSPVGKYYGYTF. CDR3 sequence (DNA): TGTGCCAGCAGGTCCCCGGTGGGCAAGTACTATGGCTACACCTTC.

The chain recombines TRBV19 with TRBJ2-1, with 10 bases aligning to TRBD2. J gave up 7 bases and V 1 base, and 10 bases lay outside the gene matches. The CDR3 spans 17 residues. Germline-derived CDR1 and CDR2 are LNHDA and SQIVND (reference sequence). The CDR3 bases are TGTGCCAGTAGTATAGGGTCGGCTAGCGGGAGTCGGAATGAGCAGTTCTTC. Translated: CASSIGSASGSRNEQFF.

A single count supports this clone. This chain links TRBV6-2 or TRBV6-3 with TRBJ1-2; 7 bases are a match to TRBD1. Germline assignment: CDR1 MNHEY and CDR2 SVGEGT. Losses at the gene ends were 6 bases for V and 4 bases for J; bases not matched to a gene: 14. The CDR3 spans 16 residues. CDR3 nucleotides: TGTGCCAGCAGCCAGGACAGGCGAATGCTCTCCTATGGCTACACCTTC. This encodes CASSQDRRMLSYGYTF.

The table lists this clone with a count of one. The chain uses TRBV10-3 and TRBJ2-7; D remains unclear. V lost 4 bases, J lost 5 bases, and 12 bases lay in between. Germline V CDR1 and CDR2: ENHRY, SYGVKD. CDR3 length equals 13 residues. For the CDR3, the DNA is TGTGCCATCAGTGGGAATAGGGAACACGAGCAGTACTTC. This codes for CAISGNREHEQYF.

The CDR3 nucleotides are TGTGCCAGCAGCTCCTCGGGACCGCGGGTCATTCAGTACTTC. This codes for CASSSSGPRVIQYF. This chain connects TRBV9 to TRBJ2-4; D possibly matches TRBD1 or TRBD2 (5 bases each). V was pared by 4 bases and J by 9 bases, with 17 bases between. Per the germline V gene, CDR1 is SGDLS and CDR2 is YYNGEE. The CDR3 runs to 14 residues.